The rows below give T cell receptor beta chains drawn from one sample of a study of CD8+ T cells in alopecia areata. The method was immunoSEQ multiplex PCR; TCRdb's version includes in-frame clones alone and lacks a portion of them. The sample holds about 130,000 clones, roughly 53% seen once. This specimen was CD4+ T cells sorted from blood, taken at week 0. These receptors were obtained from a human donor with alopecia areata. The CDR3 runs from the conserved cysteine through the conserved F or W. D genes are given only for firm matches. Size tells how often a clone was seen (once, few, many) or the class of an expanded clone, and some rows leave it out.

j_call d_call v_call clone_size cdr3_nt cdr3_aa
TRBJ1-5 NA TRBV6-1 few TGTGCCAGCAGTGTTCAGGGTGATCAGCCCCAGCATTTT CASSVQGDQPQHF
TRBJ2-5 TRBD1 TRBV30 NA TGTGCCTGGGACGCGAACGGACAGGTCCAAGAGACCCAGTACTTC CAWDANGQVQETQYF
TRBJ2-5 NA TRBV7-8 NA TGTGCCAGCAGCTTAGCCGCAGGGGTCGAGACCCAGTACTTC CASSLAAGVETQYF
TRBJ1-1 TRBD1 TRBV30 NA TGTGCCTGGACTCAGGGACAGGGCACGGAAGCTTTCTTT CAWTQGQGTEAFF
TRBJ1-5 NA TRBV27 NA TGTGCCAGCAGTTCCTCCTTCGGCAGGGGAGGATCTCAGCCCCAGCATTTT CASSSSFGRGGSQPQHF
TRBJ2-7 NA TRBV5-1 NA TGCGCCAGCAGCTCCAGCATCCTCTACGAGCAGTACTTC CASSSSILYEQYF
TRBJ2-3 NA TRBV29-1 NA TGCAGCGTTCTCAGTGGGGATACGCAGTATTTT CSVLSGDTQYF
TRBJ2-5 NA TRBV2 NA TGTGCCAGCATCTATATACGAGGGGAGACCCAGTACTTC CASIYIRGETQYF
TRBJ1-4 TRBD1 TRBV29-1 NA TGCAGCGGATGGACAGGGGGCAGGGTGGGAAAACTGTTTTTT CSGWTGGRVGKLFF
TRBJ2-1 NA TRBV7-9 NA TGTGCCAGCAGCCCCCTGGGAGGACCTTCCTACAATGAGCAGTTCTTC CASSPLGGPSYNEQFF
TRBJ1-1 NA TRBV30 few TGTGCCTGGAGAAGGGGGACCTACCAGGGAGCTTTCTTT CAWRRGTYQGAFF
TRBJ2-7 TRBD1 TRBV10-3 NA TGTGCCATCAGTGGCTCCGGGACAGGAGGATCCTACGAGCAGTACTTC CAISGSGTGGSYEQYF
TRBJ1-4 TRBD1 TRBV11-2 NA TGTGCCAGCAGCCAAGACAGGGTCGGGGAAAAACTGTTTTTT CASSQDRVGEKLFF
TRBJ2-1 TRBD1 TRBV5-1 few TGCGCCAGCAGCCCTCTGGACAGGGATTATGAGCAGTTCTTC CASSPLDRDYEQFF